This TCR beta chain was observed in a study of PD-1 blockade in classical Hodgkin lymphoma. Whole-study context: Nivolumab 3 mg/kg was given intravenously every 2 weeks. Study observations and caveats: Complete responders entered with baseline diversity on par with newly diagnosed patients, the results showed. Exclusion was the outcome for patients who began nivolumab under 1 year after ASCT. CD4+ TCR diversity rose significantly by C4D1, and CD8+ TCR diversity did not.

Assay: immunoSEQ multiplex PCR; the TCRdb copy retains only in-frame clones and omits some. The sample consists of some 65,000 clones, about two thirds of them appearing once. Germline CDR1 and CDR2: SGHAT and FQNNGV. Unmatched junction bases numbered 2, after V lost 1 base and J lost 0 bases. This CDR3 is 15 amino acids long. Each patient relapsed following autologous stem cell transplantation, and prior brentuximab vedotin exposure differed. Comment on this clone: Its cognate antigen is unknown.

The chain has TRBV11-2 and TRBJ1-1, with 7 bases fitting TRBD1. The material sequenced was peripheral blood mononuclear cells (PBMCs), taken before the second cycle of nivolumab. The receptor's source is a human donor with classical Hodgkin lymphoma. The CDR3 sequence is CASSLGDRLNTEAFF. CDR3 nucleotides: TGTGCCAGCAGCTTAGGGGACAGACTGAACACTGAAGCTTTCTTT.